The table lists the clone carrying this TCR beta chain with many counts. The sample originates from a study of T cells after yellow fever vaccination. The overall study: It was with CD3, CD45RA, CCR7 and CD95 that the EM, EMRA, CM and Tscm memory subsets were sorted.

The CDR3 has 14 residues. Germline V gene sequence: CDR1 LGHNA, CDR2 YNFKEQ. Trimming cost V 5 bases and J 4 bases, with 14 bases left between them. Study findings and constraints: Although most clonotypes did not, a small share appeared in both CD4 and CD8 compartments. In post-booster samples, most primary-vaccination clones reappeared (around 95% CD4, 88% CD8). The presence of abundant clonotypes contaminating from the bulk population was possible in FACS-sorted repertoires.

TCRdb processed the 5' RACE reads anew with MiXCR; each CDR3 protein has one entry. This table has fewer than 6,500 distinct CDR3 sequences, 5.5% to 7% appearing once. V gene TRBV4-2 combines with J gene TRBJ2-5, with D uncertain. The sample was PBMCs, either bulk or a sorted T-cell subset (CD4+, CD8+, memory, or dextramer-sorted; not recorded which), taken roughly 15 days after the first yellow fever vaccination. This TCR came from a young man who received the YFV17D yellow fever vaccine. The DNA of the CDR3 is TGTGCCAGCAGCTCCCCGTTGCAGATAGAGACCCAGTACTTC. Translating it yields CASSSPLQIETQYF.